These T cell receptor beta chains were read from a single sample in a study of vaccination and CD4 T cells after COVID-19. MiXCR, run by TCRdb on the PCR reads, gives a single entry per CDR3 protein. The sample lists under 5,000 distinct CDR3 sequences, around 41% occurring once. These TCRs' antigens remain unknown. Sequenced material: CD4+ T cells from blood, cultured in vitro. These TCRs come from a human donor who had recovered from COVID-19. Each CDR3 is given with its conserved first and last residue. A D gene is named only where the DNA matches it firmly. Not all rows give a size; the values are once, few, many and, for expanded clones, a class.

d_gene	abundance	j_gene	v_gene	CDR3aa	CDR3nt
-	few	TRBJ1-3	TRBV28	CASSLFGLSGNTIYF	TGTGCCAGCAGTTTATTCGGGCTATCTGGAAACACCATATATTTT
-	-	TRBJ1-6	TRBV4-1	CASSQDGLLRGSPLHF	TGCGCCAGCAGCCAAGATGGATTACTAAGGGGTTCACCCCTCCACTTT
TRBD1	-	TRBJ2-1	TRBV11-1	CVSSFWTGIVYEQFF	TGTGTCAGCAGCTTTTGGACAGGGATTGTTTATGAGCAGTTCTTC
TRBD1	few	TRBJ1-1	TRBV11-2	CASSPMGTGFTEAFF	TGTGCCAGCAGCCCAATGGGGACAGGGTTCACTGAAGCTTTCTTT
-	few	TRBJ1-1	TRBV20-1	CSARETTGSTEAFF	TGCAGTGCTAGAGAAACAACAGGGAGTACTGAAGCTTTCTTT
-	-	TRBJ2-6	TRBV6-5	CASSYSWESGANVLTF	TGTGCCAGCAGTTACAGTTGGGAGTCTGGGGCCAACGTCCTGACTTTC
-	-	TRBJ1-1	TRBV5-4	CASIWNTEAFF	TGTGCCAGCATATGGAACACTGAAGCCTTCTTT
TRBD1	-	TRBJ2-2	TRBV5-1	CASSTGQGIDTGELFF	TGCGCCAGCAGCACGGGACAGGGAATTGACACCGGGGAGCTGTTTTTT
-	-	TRBJ1-2	TRBV18	CASSPGQIVYGYTF	TGTGCCAGCTCACCCGGACAGATAGTTTATGGCTACACCTTC
TRBD1	-	TRBJ2-1	TRBV6-2/TRBV6-3	CASSLVSTGSEQFF	TGTGCCAGCAGTCTCGTATCGACAGGGAGTGAGCAGTTCTTC
-	-	TRBJ2-5	TRBV6-1	CASRRQQETQYF	TGTGCCAGCAGGCGACAGCAAGAGACCCAGTACTTC
-	few	TRBJ1-5	TRBV20-1	CSAGGSGSYSNQPQHF	TGCAGTGCTGGTGGATCGGGCTCGTATAGCAATCAGCCCCAGCATTTT
TRBD1	-	TRBJ1-1	TRBV20-1	CSARGTGHEAFF	TGCAGTGCTAGAGGGACAGGACATGAAGCTTTCTTT
-	-	TRBJ2-7	TRBV6-5	CASSYSLRVLRDEQYF	TGTGCCAGCAGTTACTCTTTACGGGTCCTTCGAGACGAGCAGTACTTC
-	-	TRBJ1-1	TRBV7-2	CASSPWTVREAFF	TGTGCCAGCAGCCCTTGGACAGTCAGGGAAGCTTTCTTT
-	few	TRBJ1-1	TRBV15	CATSRDRLNTEAFF	TGTGCCACCAGCAGAGACAGATTGAACACTGAAGCTTTCTTT
TRBD1	-	TRBJ2-7	TRBV19	CATTRSGTGGGEQYF	TGTGCCACGACAAGATCCGGGACAGGGGGTGGCGAGCAGTACTTC
TRBD2	-	TRBJ2-5	TRBV11-3	CASSLRASGSVETQYF	TGTGCCAGCAGCTTAAGGGCTAGCGGGAGTGTGGAGACCCAGTACTTC
TRBD2	-	TRBJ2-3	TRBV6-1	CASLVGGGTDTQYF	TGTGCCAGCCTAGTGGGGGGGGGCACAGATACGCAGTATTTT
TRBD1	large	TRBJ1-2	TRBV5-1	CASTTGQGEGYTF	TGCGCCAGCACCACAGGACAGGGTGAAGGCTACACCTTC
-	few	TRBJ1-2	TRBV20-1	CSATGRTYGYTF	TGCAGTGCCACGGGACGGACCTATGGCTACACCTTC
-	once	TRBJ2-5	TRBV5-3	CASSLGVGEETQYF	TGTGCCAGCAGCTTGGGGGTTGGGGAAGAGACCCAGTACTTC
-	few	TRBJ2-1	TRBV20-1	CSARQSSYNEQFF	TGCAGTGCTAGACAGAGCTCCTACAATGAGCAGTTCTTC
-	-	TRBJ1-6	TRBV7-9	CASSLAPSWSYNSPLHF	TGTGCCAGCAGCTTAGCCCCCTCGTGGTCCTATAATTCACCCCTCCACTTT
-	-	TRBJ2-1	TRBV11-2	CASSPGTGAYNEQFF	TGTGCCAGCAGCCCCGGTACGGGCGCCTACAATGAGCAGTTCTTC
TRBD2	few	TRBJ2-3	TRBV29-1	CSVGRTSGVDTQYF	TGCAGCGTCGGGAGGACTAGCGGAGTAGATACGCAGTATTTT
-	-	TRBJ1-1	TRBV7-3	CASSLLGQANTEAFF	TGTGCCAGCAGCTTACTCGGGCAAGCGAACACTGAAGCTTTCTTT
TRBD2	-	TRBJ2-5	TRBV12-3/TRBV12-4	CASSLRRGGEETQYF	TGTGCCAGCAGTTTAAGGCGGGGGGGAGAAGAGACCCAGTACTTC
-	once	TRBJ1-1	TRBV6-1	CASRGGSTEAFF	TGTGCCAGCAGGGGGGGGAGCACTGAAGCTTTCTTT
TRBD1	large	TRBJ1-2	TRBV6-1	CASSARGQGLDGYTF	TGTGCCAGCAGTGCGAGGGGACAGGGATTAGATGGCTACACCTTC
TRBD1	few	TRBJ1-6	TRBV19	CASSIRLDRAGSPLHF	TGTGCCAGTAGTATACGCTTGGACAGGGCCGGGTCACCCCTCCACTTT
TRBD2	few	TRBJ2-5	TRBV20-1	CSATPFSGGGETQYF	TGCAGTGCTACCCCGTTTAGCGGGGGTGGCGAGACCCAGTACTTC
-	-	TRBJ2-3	TRBV11-2	CASGWAGDAQYF	TGTGCCTCGGGTTGGGCAGGTGATGCGCAGTATTTT
-	-	TRBJ1-1	TRBV6-2/TRBV6-3	CASRDQGTEAFF	TGTGCCAGCAGGGACCAGGGGACTGAAGCTTTCTTT
-	-	TRBJ1-5	TRBV20-1	CSARGLGDHNQPQHF	TGCAGTGCTAGAGGTTTGGGGGATCACAATCAGCCCCAGCATTTT
TRBD1	-	TRBJ1-4	TRBV10-3	CATTGTTGGNEKLFF	TGTGCCACAACCGGAACAACAGGGGGAAATGAAAAACTGTTTTTT
TRBD2	few	TRBJ2-2	TRBV19	CASSRLAGIAGELFF	TGTGCCAGTAGTCGACTAGCGGGAATAGCCGGGGAGCTGTTTTTT
-	-	TRBJ1-5	TRBV18	CASSPWEGQPQHF	TGTGCCAGCTCACCATGGGAGGGTCAGCCCCAGCATTTT
TRBD1	-	TRBJ2-5	TRBV29-1	CSGKTGAETQYF	TGCAGCGGGAAGACAGGGGCAGAGACCCAGTACTTC
TRBD2	few	TRBJ2-3	TRBV20-1	CSATPAGTTDTQYF	TGCAGTGCTACCCCAGCGGGAACCACAGATACGCAGTATTTT
TRBD2	-	TRBJ2-7	TRBV7-3	CASSKTSGIGEQYF	TGTGCCAGCAGCAAGACTAGCGGGATCGGCGAGCAGTACTTC
TRBD2	-	TRBJ2-1	TRBV7-9	CASSLGVSGASSYNEQFF	TGTGCCAGCAGCTTAGGTGTTAGCGGGGCAAGCTCCTACAATGAGCAGTTCTTC
-	-	TRBJ2-5	TRBV7-6	CASSSTRGGETQYF	TGTGCCAGCAGTTCGACTAGGGGTGGCGAGACCCAGTACTTC
-	large	TRBJ2-1	TRBV25-1	CASSELGISYNEQFF	TGTGCCAGCAGTGAACTCGGGATCTCCTACAATGAGCAGTTCTTC
-	large	TRBJ1-2	TRBV29-1	CSVGATGLGGYTF	TGCAGCGTGGGGGCAACAGGTCTGGGTGGCTACACCTTC
-	-	TRBJ1-1	TRBV11-3	CASSPGPTSEAFF	TGTGCCAGCAGCCCCGGACCCACGTCTGAAGCTTTCTTT
TRBD1	-	TRBJ1-1	TRBV28	CASSLRQGEAFF	TGTGCCAGCAGTTTAAGACAGGGCGAAGCTTTCTTT
TRBD1	-	TRBJ2-3	TRBV7-9	CASSDRGRTDTQYF	TGTGCCAGCAGCGACAGGGGGCGGACAGATACGCAGTATTTT
-	-	TRBJ2-7	TRBV7-2	CASSLGPVEQYF	TGTGCCAGCAGCTTAGGGCCGGTAGAGCAGTACTTC
TRBD2	-	TRBJ2-7	TRBV6-2/TRBV6-3	CASSYGTSGYEQYF	TGTGCCAGCAGTTATGGGACTAGCGGTTACGAGCAGTACTTC
TRBD1	-	TRBJ1-3	TRBV19	CASSITGGGNTIYF	TGTGCCAGTAGTATTACAGGGGGTGGAAACACCATATATTTT
TRBD1	few	TRBJ2-5	TRBV4-2	CASSQDRQGAVKTQYF	TGTGCCAGCAGCCAAGATCGACAGGGGGCGGTAAAGACCCAGTACTTC
-	-	TRBJ2-3	TRBV6-2/TRBV6-3	CASRSSGGLHTQYF	TGTGCCAGCAGGTCAAGCGGAGGCCTACATACGCAGTATTTT
-	large	TRBJ2-7	TRBV2	CASSRDRTYEQYF	TGTGCCAGCAGTCGAGACAGAACCTACGAGCAGTACTTC
-	-	TRBJ1-1	TRBV18	CASSPPAGTNTEAFF	TGTGCCAGCTCACCCCCGGCAGGGACGAACACTGAAGCTTTCTTT
TRBD1	few	TRBJ2-7	TRBV19	CASSPYGTDPYEQYF	TGTGCCAGTAGTCCCTACGGGACAGACCCCTACGAGCAGTACTTC
-	-	TRBJ1-1	TRBV2	CASSEQVSTEAFF	TGTGCCAGCAGTGAACAGGTTTCCACTGAAGCTTTCTTT
-	medium-sized	TRBJ2-7	TRBV10-1	CAKPTAAYEQYF	TGCGCCAAGCCGACGGCGGCCTACGAGCAGTACTTC
TRBD2	-	TRBJ2-3	TRBV20-1	CSARTGGDTQYF	TGCAGTGCTAGAACGGGGGGAGATACGCAGTATTTT
-	few	TRBJ1-1	TRBV6-5	CASSYWDDSEAFF	TGTGCCAGCAGTTACTGGGACGACTCTGAAGCTTTCTTT